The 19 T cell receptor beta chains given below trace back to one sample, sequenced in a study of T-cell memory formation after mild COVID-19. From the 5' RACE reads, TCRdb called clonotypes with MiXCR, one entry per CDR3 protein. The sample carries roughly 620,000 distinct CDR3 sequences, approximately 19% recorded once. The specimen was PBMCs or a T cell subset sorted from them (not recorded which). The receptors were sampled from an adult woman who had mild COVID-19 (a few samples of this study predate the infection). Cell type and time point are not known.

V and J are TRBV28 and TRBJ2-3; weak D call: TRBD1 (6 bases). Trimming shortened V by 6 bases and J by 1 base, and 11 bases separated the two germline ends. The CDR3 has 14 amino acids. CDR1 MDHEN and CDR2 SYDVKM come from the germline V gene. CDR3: CASSLQGRTDTQYF. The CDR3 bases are TGTGCCAGCAGCCTACAGGGCCGCACAGATACGCAGTATTTT.

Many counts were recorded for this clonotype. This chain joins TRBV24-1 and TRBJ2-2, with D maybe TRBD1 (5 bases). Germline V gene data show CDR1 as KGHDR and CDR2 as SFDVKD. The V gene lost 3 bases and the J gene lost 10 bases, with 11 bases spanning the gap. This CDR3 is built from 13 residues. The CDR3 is CATSDARAEELFF. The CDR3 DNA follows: TGTGCCACCAGTGATGCCAGGGCAGAGGAGCTGTTTTTT.

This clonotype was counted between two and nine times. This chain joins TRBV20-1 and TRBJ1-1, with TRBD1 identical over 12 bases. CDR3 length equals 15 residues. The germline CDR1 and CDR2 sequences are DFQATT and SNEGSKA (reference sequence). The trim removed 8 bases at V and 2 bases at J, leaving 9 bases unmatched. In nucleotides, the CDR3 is TGCAGTCCCCGGGGACAGGGGGCTTCAAACACTGAAGCTTTCTTT. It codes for CSPRGQGASNTEAFF.

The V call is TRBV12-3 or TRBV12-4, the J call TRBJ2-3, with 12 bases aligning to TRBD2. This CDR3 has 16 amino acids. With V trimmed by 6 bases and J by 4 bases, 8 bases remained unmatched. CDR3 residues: CASRTSSGRAPDTQYF. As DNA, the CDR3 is TGTGCCAGCAGAACATCTAGCGGGAGGGCCCCAGATACGCAGTATTTT.

The CDR3 DNA is TGTGCCAGCAGTTGGGGTGGGACAGGGAAGACCTACGAGCAGTACTTC. It encodes CASSWGGTGKTYEQYF. The chain links TRBV6-2 or TRBV6-3 to TRBJ2-7, with 9 bases identical to TRBD1. The CDR3 consists of 16 residues. V shed 4 bases and J 2 bases; nucleotides not matched to a gene: 9. Germline V gene sequence: CDR1 MNHEY, CDR2 SVGEGT.

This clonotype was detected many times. This CDR3 is CASSALRDGYGYTF. DNA for the CDR3: TGCGCCAGCAGCGCCCTCAGGGATGGGTATGGCTACACCTTC. V is TRBV5-1 and J is TRBJ1-2, with D possibly TRBD1 on 5 matching bases. The CDR3 totals 14 residues. The V gene lost 4 bases and the J gene lost 5 bases, with 15 bases spanning the gap. Looked up from germline, CDR1 is SGHRS and CDR2 is YFSETQ.

The CDR3 DNA reads TGTGCCACCAGCAGAGATAAACCCGGGCGGGGTGAGCAGTTCTTC. It codes for CATSRDKPGRGEQFF. The rearrangement uses TRBV15 and TRBJ2-1, with a tentative D call TRBD2 (6 bases). Germline V gene lookup returns CDR1 LNHNV and CDR2 YYDKDF (reference sequence). CDR3 length equals 15 residues. The germline V and J ends were trimmed by 0 bases and 9 bases, with 15 bases remaining between them.

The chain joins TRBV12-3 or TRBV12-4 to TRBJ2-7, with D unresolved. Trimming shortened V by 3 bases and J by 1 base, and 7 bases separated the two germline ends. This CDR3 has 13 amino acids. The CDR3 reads CASSLWQSYEQYF. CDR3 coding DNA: TGTGCCAGCAGTTTGTGGCAGTCCTACGAGCAGTACTTC.

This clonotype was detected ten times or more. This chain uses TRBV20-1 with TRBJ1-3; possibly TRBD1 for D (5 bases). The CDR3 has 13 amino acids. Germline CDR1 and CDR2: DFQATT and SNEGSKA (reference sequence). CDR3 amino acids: CSARGGAGNTIYF. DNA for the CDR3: TGCAGCGCGCGCGGGGGGGCTGGAAACACCATATATTTT.

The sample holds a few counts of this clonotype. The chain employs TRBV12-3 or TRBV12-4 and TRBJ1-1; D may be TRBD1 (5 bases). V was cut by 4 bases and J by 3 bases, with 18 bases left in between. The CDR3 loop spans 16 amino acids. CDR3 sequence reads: CASSSTANKGYTEAFF. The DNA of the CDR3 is TGTGCCAGCAGTTCGACAGCAAACAAGGGATACACTGAAGCTTTCTTT.

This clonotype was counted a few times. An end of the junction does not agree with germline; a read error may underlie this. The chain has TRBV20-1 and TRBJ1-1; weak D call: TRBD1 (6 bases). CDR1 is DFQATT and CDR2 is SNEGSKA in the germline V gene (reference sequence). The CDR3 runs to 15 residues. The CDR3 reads CSARDYREGNAEAFF. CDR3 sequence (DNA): TGCAGTGCTAGAGACTACAGGGAAGGGAACGCTGAAGCTTTCTTT.

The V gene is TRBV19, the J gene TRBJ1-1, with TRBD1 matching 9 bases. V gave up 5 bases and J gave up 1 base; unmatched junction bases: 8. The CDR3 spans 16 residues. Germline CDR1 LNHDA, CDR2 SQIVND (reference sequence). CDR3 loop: CASSHNRGRGNTEAFF. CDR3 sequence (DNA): TGTGCCAGTAGTCACAACAGGGGGCGGGGGAACACTGAAGCTTTCTTT.

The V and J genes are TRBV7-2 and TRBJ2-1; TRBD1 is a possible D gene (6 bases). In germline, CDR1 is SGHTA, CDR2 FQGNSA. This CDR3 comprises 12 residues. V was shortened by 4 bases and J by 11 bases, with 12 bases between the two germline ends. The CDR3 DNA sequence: TGTGCCAGCAGCTCACCCGGACAGAAGCAGTTCTTC. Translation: CASSSPGQKQFF.

CDR3 sequence reads: CASSRSGAGLQETQYF. For the CDR3, the DNA is TGTGCCAGCAGCCGTTCTGGGGCGGGTTTACAAGAGACCCAGTACTTC. The chain uses TRBV7-3 and TRBJ2-5; D could derive from TRBD1 or TRBD2 (5 bases each). Germline V gene lookup returns CDR1 SGHTA and CDR2 FQGTGA. V was pared by 5 bases and J by 2 bases, with 18 bases between. The CDR3 contains 16 residues.

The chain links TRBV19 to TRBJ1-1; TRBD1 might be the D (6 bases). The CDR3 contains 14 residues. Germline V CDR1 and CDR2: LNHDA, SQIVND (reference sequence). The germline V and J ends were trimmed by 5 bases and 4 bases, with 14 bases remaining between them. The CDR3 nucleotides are TGTGCCAGTAGTGGAACACAGGGCCGCACTGAAGCTTTCTTT. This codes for CASSGTQGRTEAFF.

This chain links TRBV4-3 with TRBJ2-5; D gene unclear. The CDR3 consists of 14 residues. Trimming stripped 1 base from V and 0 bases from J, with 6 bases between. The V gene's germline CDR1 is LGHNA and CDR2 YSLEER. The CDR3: CASSQGVYQETQYF. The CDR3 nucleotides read TGCGCCAGCAGCCAAGGGGTGTACCAAGAGACCCAGTACTTC.

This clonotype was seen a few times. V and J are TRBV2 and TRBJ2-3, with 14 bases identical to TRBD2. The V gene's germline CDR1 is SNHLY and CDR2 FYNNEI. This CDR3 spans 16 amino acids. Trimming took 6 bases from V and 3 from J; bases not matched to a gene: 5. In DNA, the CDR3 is TGTGCCAGCAGCGGGACTAGCGGGGGAAAAACAGATACGCAGTATTTT. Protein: CASSGTSGGKTDTQYF.

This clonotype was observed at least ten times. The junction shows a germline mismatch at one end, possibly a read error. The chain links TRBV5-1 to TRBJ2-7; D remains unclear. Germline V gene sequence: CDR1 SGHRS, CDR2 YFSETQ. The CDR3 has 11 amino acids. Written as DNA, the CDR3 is TGTGCCAGCAGCGCCTCCTACGAGCAGTACTTC. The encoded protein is CASSASYEQYF.

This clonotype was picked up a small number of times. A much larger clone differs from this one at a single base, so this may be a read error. The CDR3 loop is CASGSYNEQFF. For the CDR3, the DNA is TGTGCCAGCGGCTCCTACAATGAGCAGTTCTTC. This chain connects TRBV27 to TRBJ2-1; D is uncertain. Germline V gene lookup returns CDR1 MNHEY and CDR2 SMNVEV (reference sequence). Trimming removed 8 bases from V and 0 bases from J, with 2 bases in between. This CDR3 has 11 residues.